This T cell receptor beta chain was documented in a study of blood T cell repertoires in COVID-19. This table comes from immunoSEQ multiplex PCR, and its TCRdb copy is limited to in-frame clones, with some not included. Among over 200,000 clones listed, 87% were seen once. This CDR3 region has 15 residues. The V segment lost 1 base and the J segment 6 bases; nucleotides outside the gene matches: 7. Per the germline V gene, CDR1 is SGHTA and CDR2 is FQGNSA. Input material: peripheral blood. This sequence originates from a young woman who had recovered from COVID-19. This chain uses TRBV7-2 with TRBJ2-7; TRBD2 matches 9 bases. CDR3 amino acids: CASSLVPVTSGEQYF. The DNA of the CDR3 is TGTGCCAGCAGCTTAGTTCCCGTGACTAGCGGCGAGCAGTACTTC.